Following are 9 T cell receptor beta chains from one sample sequenced in a study of human T cells and chemical hapten exposure. TCRdb re-analysed the RACE reads in MiXCR, keeping a single row per CDR3 protein. This table holds 52,000 or so distinct CDR3 sequences, roughly 10% found once. Indicated time point: pre-sensitization, week 0. The treatment here: therapeutic diphenylcyclopropenone sensitization with weekly scalp DPC. Sequenced material: whole blood, taken in connection with sensitization to the hapten diphenylcyclopropenone (DPC). The receptors derive from a man aged 35-49 years with alopecia areata. Some clones in this sample may be carry-over from other donors' samples.

The chain joins TRBV5-1 to TRBJ2-7, with TRBD2 matching over 15 bases. The junction had 5 bases not matched to a gene; V was cut back by 4 bases and J by 0 bases. CDR3 size: 17 residues. Germline V gives CDR1 SGHRS, CDR2 YFSETQ. The CDR3 coding sequence is TGCGCCAGCAGCACGGGACTAGCGGGAGGAACCTCCTACGAGCAGTACTTC. Translated: CASSTGLAGGTSYEQYF.

The chain recombines TRBV15 with TRBJ2-5; 7 bases map to TRBD2. This CDR3 is 14 amino acids long. After removal of 6 bases from V and 4 bases from J, the junction contained 8 bases not matched to a gene. Germline V CDR1 and CDR2: LNHNV, YYDKDF (reference sequence). CDR3 sequence reads: CATSARETSETQYF. The CDR3 bases are TGTGCCACCAGTGCGCGGGAGACATCAGAGACCCAGTACTTC.

The J gene is TRBJ2-4, the V gene TRBV3-1; possible D gene TRBD2, 6 bases. Trimming removed 0 bases from V and 13 bases from J, with 16 bases in between. From germline, CDR1 is LGHDT and CDR2 YNNKEL (reference sequence). The CDR3 length is 14 residues. The CDR3 coding sequence is TGTGCCAGCAGCCAAGATGTAGCGGCGGCCACACAGTACTTC. It specifies CASSQDVAAATQYF.

In its sample, this clonotype was seen a few times. The chain links TRBV9 to TRBJ2-7; 9 bases line up with TRBD1. Losses at the gene ends were 4 bases for V and 0 bases for J; bases not matched to a gene: 5. Germline CDR1 reads SGDLS; CDR2 reads YYNGEE. The CDR3 runs to 15 residues. The CDR3 DNA follows: TGTGCCAGCAGCCGACCGGGACAGGGCTCCTACGAGCAGTACTTC. This encodes CASSRPGQGSYEQYF.

This sequence joins TRBV14 and TRBJ2-1, with 8 bases aligning to TRBD2. J was trimmed by 6 bases and V by 4 bases; bases with no gene match: 8. Looked up from germline, CDR1 is SGHDN and CDR2 is FVKESK. The CDR3 has 15 residues. The CDR3 protein is CASSRALAGINEQFF. CDR3 in DNA: TGTGCCAGCAGCCGGGCGCTAGCGGGTATCAATGAGCAGTTCTTC. Variable domain in full (rest from reference TRBV14 and TRBJ2-1): EAGVTQFPSHSVIEKGQTVTLRCDPISGHDNLYWYRRVMGKEIKFLLHFVKESKQDESGMPNNRFLAERTGGTYSTLKVQPAELEDSGVYFCASSRALAGINEQFFGPGTRLTVL.

This clonotype occurred a few times. The chain is built from TRBV27 and TRBJ2-7; D might be TRBD2 (6 bases). V lost 5 bases, J lost 3 bases, and 11 bases lay in between. Germline V gives CDR1 MNHEY, CDR2 SMNVEV (reference sequence). This CDR3 has 13 amino acids. In nucleotides, the CDR3 is TGTGCCAGCAGTAAATTAGCGGTCTACGAGCAGTACTTC. It encodes CASSKLAVYEQYF.

The chain uses TRBV6-5 and TRBJ2-1; TRBD1 or TRBD2 may be the D gene (5 bases each). Germline CDR1 reads MNHEY; CDR2 reads SVGAGI. CDR3 size: 15 residues. Trimming removed 4 bases at V and 0 bases at J, with 10 bases between. CDR3 residues: CASSLRDGSYNEQFF. The CDR3 coding sequence is TGTGCCAGCAGTTTGAGGGACGGCTCCTACAATGAGCAGTTCTTC.

The chain carries TRBV20-1 and TRBJ2-7, with 12 bases aligning to TRBD2. This CDR3 comprises 15 residues. Germline CDR1 and CDR2: DFQATT and SNEGSKA (reference sequence). J gave up 4 bases and V 5 bases, and 9 bases lay outside the gene matches. CDR3 sequence (DNA): TGCAGTGCTCCCCTCCTAGCGGGAGGGCCATACGAGCAGTACTTC. This gives the protein CSAPLLAGGPYEQYF.

This rearrangement joins TRBV10-2 to TRBJ2-3, with unresolved D. The V end was cut by 3 bases, the J end by 7 bases, with 8 bases between. The CDR3 totals 12 residues. Per the germline V gene, CDR1 is WSHSY and CDR2 is SAAADI. The CDR3 here is CASSDPLNTQYF. The CDR3 DNA is TGCGCCAGCAGTGACCCTCTGAATACGCAGTATTTT.